This TCR beta chain was obtained from a study of blood T cell repertoires in COVID-19 (dated by TCRdb to about 2020). About the investigation overall: Samples from collaborators originated in the United States, Italy and Spain and spanned both the acute and convalescent phases of COVID-19. Subjects who had been exposed to COVID-19, were actively infected with it, or had recovered from it provided the deeply sampled blood TCRbeta repertoires that made up the dataset. The sample metadata nearly always contained a de-identified subject ID, COVID-19 status, age in years and sex. The material from the prospective study consisted of cDNA or gDNA derived from T cells, B-cell-depleted T cells, or PBMCs. HLA class I and class II types, where available, came from metadata supplied by the sample provider rather than from assay-based typing. Samples came from the ongoing ImmuneRACE study (first 160 participants) plus 1,254 subjects from 6 global collaborators. The repertoires were made available in a free public database intended to serve as a resource for research on the immune response to SARS-CoV-2.

Concerning this clone itself: This clone's antigen is unknown. Base qualities are not recorded, but no much larger clone differs from it by a single base.

Study-wide findings and limitations: The amount of clinical and demographic metadata varied by source and participant and was provided uncurated.

TCRbeta CDR3 regions were amplified from genomic DNA by means of the immunoSEQ Assay, a bias-controlled multiplex PCR. In the paper's pipeline: The number of nucleated cells in each sample was estimated by amplification of reference gene primers within the assay. To quantify the absolute abundance of each unique TCRbeta CDR3 rearrangement, sequence reads were collapsed and filtered. For each sample, productive Simpson clonality was calculated as the square root of Simpson's diversity index across productive rearrangements. TCRdb re-hosts the immuneACCESS table, in-frame sequences only. Its copies lack some clones; in the studies checked, an unresolved V gene accounts for under half of them, and the cause for the rest is not known. The D gene and trimming were derived from the DNA, and the V and J assignments and clone size from that table. For this sample there are 250,000 to 350,000 clones; under 95% appear just once. 2% to 3% of the sample belongs to the ten largest clones.

Enrolling through a virtual design, the prospective study's participants ranged in age from roughly 18 to 90 years and lived across roughly 23 United States geographic areas. To assign participants to cohorts, the prospective study relied on clinical history that participants themselves reported in a screening survey and a study questionnaire. For ImmuneRACE Cohort 3, a participant was defined as recovered based on two consecutive negative NP/OP PCR tests, clearance by a healthcare professional, or resolution of symptoms. Each participant in the prospective study had whole blood, serum and a nasopharyngeal or oropharyngeal swab collected by mobile phlebotomists. Prospective study participants could optionally give additional blood draws and questionnaires over an approximately 2-month period. Prospective study blood samples were shipped either frozen or at room temperature before DNA extraction.

Trimming accounts for 10 bases at V and 0 bases at J, while the number of junction bases matched to no gene is 9. Per the germline V gene (reference sequence), WNHNN is the CDR1 and SYGVQD is the CDR2. The CDR3 holds 15 amino acids from the cysteine to the phenylalanine. The entry retains the CDR3 DNA only, 45 bases that are in frame from base 1. The chain is made from TRBV10-1 and TRBJ1-1; 9 bases in the middle match TRBD1. The clonotype comes from a man between 60 and 75 years old who had recovered from COVID-19. The sequencing input was PBMCs or T cells enriched from blood (not recorded which). CDR3 region: CANTGTGRMNTEAFF. The sequence in DNA is TGCGCCAACACCGGGACAGGGAGGATGAACACTGAAGCTTTCTTT.